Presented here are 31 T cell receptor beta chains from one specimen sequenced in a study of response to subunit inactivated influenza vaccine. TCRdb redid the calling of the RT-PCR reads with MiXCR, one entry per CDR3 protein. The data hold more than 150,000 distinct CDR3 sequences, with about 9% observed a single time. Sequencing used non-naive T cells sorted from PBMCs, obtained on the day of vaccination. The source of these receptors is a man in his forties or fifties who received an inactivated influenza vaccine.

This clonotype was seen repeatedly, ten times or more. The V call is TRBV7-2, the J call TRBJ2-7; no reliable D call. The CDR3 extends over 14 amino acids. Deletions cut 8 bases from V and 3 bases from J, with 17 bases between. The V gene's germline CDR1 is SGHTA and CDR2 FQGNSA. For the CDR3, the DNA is TGTGCCAGCGCCAAAGGTGGGGTCCGCTACGAGCAGTACTTC. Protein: CASAKGGVRYEQYF.

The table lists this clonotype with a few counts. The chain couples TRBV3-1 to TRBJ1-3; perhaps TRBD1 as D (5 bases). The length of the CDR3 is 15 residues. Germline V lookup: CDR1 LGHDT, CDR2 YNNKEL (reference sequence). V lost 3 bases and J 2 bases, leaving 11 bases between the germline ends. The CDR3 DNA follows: TGTGCCAGCAGCCAGAGCAGGGCTGCTGGAAACACCATATATTTT. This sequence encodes CASSQSRAAGNTIYF.

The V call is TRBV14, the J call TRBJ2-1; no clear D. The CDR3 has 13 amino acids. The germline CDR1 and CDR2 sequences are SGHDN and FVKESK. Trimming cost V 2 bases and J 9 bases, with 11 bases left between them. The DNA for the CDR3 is TGTGCCAGCAGCCAATATTTGTTGTCTGAGCAGTTCTTC. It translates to CASSQYLLSEQFF.

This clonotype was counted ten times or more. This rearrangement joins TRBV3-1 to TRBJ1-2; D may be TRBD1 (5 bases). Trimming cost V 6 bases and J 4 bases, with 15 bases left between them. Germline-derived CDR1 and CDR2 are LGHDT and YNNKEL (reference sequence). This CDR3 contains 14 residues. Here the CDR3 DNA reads TGTGCCAGCAGGGCGGGACCGATGATCTATGGCTACACCTTC. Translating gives CASRAGPMIYGYTF.

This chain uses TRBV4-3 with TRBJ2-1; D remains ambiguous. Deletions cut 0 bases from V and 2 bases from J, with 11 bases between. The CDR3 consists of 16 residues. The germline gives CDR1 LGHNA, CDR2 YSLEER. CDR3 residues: CASSQDISGTYNEQFF. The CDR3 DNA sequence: TGCGCCAGCAGCCAAGATATTTCAGGTACCTACAATGAGCAGTTCTTC.

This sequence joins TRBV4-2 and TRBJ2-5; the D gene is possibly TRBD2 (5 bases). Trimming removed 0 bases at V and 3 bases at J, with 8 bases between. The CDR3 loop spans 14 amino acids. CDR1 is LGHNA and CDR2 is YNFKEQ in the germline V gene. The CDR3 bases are TGTGCCAGCAGCCAAGAATTGGGAGAAGAGACCCAGTACTTC. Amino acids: CASSQELGEETQYF.

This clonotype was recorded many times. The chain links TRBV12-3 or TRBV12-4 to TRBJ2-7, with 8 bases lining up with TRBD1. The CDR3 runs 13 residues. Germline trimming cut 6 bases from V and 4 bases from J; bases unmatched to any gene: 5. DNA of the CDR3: TGTGCCAGCAGGGACAGGGCAGGGTACGAGCAGTACTTC. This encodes CASRDRAGYEQYF.

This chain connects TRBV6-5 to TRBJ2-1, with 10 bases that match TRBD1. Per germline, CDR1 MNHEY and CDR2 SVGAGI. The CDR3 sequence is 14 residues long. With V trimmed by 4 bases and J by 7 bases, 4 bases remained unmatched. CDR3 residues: CASSWTGGRNEQFF. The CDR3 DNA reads TGTGCCAGCAGTTGGACAGGGGGTCGGAATGAGCAGTTCTTC.

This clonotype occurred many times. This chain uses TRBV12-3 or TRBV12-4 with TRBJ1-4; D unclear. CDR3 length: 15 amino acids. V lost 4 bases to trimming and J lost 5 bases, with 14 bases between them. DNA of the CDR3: TGTGCCAGCAGTTCGAGGGAGCGGCACAATGAAAAACTGTTTTTT. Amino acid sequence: CASSSRERHNEKLFF.

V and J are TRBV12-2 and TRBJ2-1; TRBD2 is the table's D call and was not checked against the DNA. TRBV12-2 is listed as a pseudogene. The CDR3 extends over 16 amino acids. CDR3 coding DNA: TGTGCAAGTCGCCCCCTTCGAGATCGGGAGAAATATGAGCAGTTCTTC. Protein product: CASRPLRDREKYEQFF.

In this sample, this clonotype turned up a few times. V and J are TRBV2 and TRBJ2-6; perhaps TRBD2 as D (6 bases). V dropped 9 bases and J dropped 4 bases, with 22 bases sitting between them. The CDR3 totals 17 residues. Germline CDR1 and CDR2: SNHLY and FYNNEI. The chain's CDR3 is CASVGSVRKVGANVLTF. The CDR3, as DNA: TGTGCCAGTGTCGGGAGTGTGCGGAAGGTGGGGGCCAACGTCCTGACTTTC.

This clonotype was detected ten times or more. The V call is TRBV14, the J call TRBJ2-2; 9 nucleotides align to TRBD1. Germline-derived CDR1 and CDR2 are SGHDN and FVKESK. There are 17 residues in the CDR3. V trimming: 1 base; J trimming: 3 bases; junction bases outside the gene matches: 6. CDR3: CASSQGGTGLYTGELFF. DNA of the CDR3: TGTGCCAGCAGCCAAGGCGGGACAGGGCTTTACACCGGGGAGCTGTTTTTT. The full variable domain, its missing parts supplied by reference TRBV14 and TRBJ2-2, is EAGVTQFPSHSVIEKGQTVTLRCDPISGHDNLYWYRRVMGKEIKFLLHFVKESKQDESGMPNNRFLAERTGGTYSTLKVQPAELEDSGVYFCASSQGGTGLYTGELFFGEGSRLTVL.

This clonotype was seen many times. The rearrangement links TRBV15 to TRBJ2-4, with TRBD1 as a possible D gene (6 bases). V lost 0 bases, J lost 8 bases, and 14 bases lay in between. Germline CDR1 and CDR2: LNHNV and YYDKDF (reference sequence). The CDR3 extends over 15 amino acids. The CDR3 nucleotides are TGTGCCACCAGCAGAGAACTCACCCCAGGGGACATTCAGTACTTC. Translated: CATSRELTPGDIQYF.

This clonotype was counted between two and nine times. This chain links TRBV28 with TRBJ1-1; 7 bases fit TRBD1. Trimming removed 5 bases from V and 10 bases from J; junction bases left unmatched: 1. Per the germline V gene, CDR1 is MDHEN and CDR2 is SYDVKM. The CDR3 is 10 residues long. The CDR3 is CASSRQGAFF. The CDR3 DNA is TGTGCCAGCAGTCGACAGGGAGCTTTCTTT.

This chain's CDR3 is CASSLTGQVRTYEQYF. CDR3 in DNA: TGCGCCAGCAGCTTAACGGGACAGGTGAGGACCTACGAGCAGTACTTC. The V and J genes are TRBV5-1 and TRBJ2-7, with 8 positions matching TRBD1. Trimming cost V 2 bases and J 2 bases; bases outside gene matches: 9. The length of the CDR3 is 16 residues. The germline V gene encodes CDR1 SGHRS and CDR2 YFSETQ.

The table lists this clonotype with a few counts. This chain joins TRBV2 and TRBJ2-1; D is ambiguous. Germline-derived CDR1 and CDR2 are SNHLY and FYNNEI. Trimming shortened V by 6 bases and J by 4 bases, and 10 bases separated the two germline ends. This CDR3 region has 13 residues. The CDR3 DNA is TGTGCCAGCAGCCGCGACCAATACAATGAGCAGTTCTTC. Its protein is CASSRDQYNEQFF.

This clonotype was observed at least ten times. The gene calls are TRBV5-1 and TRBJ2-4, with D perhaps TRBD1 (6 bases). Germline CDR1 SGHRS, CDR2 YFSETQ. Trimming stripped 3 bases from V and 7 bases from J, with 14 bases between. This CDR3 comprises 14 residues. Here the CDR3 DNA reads TGCGCCAGCAGCTCCGGACAGTCGAACAACATTCAGTACTTC. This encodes CASSSGQSNNIQYF.

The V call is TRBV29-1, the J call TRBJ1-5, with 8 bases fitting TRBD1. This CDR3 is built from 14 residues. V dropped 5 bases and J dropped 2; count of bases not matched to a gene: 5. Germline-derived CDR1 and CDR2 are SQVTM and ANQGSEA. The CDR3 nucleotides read TGCAGCGTTACGCAGGGGGCAGGCAATCAGCCCCAGCATTTT. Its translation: CSVTQGAGNQPQHF.

The CDR3 DNA reads TGTGCCAGCAGTACCACAGGGAGGTACACCTTC. Translating gives CASSTTGRYTF. The rearrangement links TRBV6-2 or TRBV6-3 to TRBJ1-2; D perhaps matches TRBD1 (6 bases). Between the trimmed V and J ends, which lost 5 bases and 11 bases, there was a span of 12 bases. This CDR3 comprises 11 residues. Germline V CDR1 and CDR2: MNHEY, SVGEGT.

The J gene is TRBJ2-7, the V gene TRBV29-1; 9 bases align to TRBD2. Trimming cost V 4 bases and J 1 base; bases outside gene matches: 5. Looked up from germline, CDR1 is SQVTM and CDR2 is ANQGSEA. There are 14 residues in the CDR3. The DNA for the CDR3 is TGCAGCGTTGCGGGCGGGAGGGCTTCCTACGAGCAGTACTTC. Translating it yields CSVAGGRASYEQYF.

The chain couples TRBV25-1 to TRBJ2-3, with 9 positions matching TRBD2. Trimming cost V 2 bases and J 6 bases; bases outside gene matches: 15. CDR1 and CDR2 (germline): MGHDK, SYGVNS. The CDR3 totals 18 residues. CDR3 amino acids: CASSEKRGVAGALDTQYF. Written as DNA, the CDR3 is TGTGCCAGCAGTGAAAAGAGAGGAGTAGCGGGGGCCCTCGATACGCAGTATTTT. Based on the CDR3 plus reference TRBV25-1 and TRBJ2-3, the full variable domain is EADIYQTPRYLVIGTGKKITLECSQTMGHDKMYWYQQDPGMELHLIHYSYGVNSTEKGDLSSESTVSRIRTEHFPLTLESARPSHTSQYLCASSEKRGVAGALDTQYFGPGTRLTVL.

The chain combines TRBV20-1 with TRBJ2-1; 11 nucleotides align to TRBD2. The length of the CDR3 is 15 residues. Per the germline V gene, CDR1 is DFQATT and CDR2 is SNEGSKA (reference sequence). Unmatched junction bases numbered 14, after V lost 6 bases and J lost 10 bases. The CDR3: CSAPRAASGRKEQFF. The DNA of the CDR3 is TGCAGTGCCCCACGTGCGGCTAGCGGGAGGAAGGAGCAGTTCTTC.

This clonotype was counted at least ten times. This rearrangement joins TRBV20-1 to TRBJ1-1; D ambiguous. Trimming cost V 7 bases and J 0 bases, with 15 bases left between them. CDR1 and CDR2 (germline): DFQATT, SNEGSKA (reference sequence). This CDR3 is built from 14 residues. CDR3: CSGPEGFMNTEAFF. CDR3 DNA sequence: TGCAGTGGGCCAGAGGGCTTTATGAACACTGAAGCTTTCTTT.

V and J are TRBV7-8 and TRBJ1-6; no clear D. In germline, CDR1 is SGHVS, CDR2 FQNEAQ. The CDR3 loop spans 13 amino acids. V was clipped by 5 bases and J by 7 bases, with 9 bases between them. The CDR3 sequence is CASSLRLNSPLHF. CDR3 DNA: TGTGCCAGCAGCCTTAGACTAAATTCACCCCTCCACTTT.

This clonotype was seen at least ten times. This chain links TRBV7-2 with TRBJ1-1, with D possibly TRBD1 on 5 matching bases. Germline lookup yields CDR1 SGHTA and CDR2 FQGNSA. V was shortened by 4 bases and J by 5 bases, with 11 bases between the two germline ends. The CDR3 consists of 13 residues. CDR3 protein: CASSWGRGTEAFF. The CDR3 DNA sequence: TGTGCCAGCAGCTGGGGACGGGGGACTGAAGCTTTCTTT.

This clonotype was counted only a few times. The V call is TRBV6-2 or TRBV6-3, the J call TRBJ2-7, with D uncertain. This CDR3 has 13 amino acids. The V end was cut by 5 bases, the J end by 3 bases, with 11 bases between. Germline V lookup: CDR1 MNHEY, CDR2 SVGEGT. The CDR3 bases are TGTGCCAGCAGTCCCACAGTTCTCTACGAGCAGTACTTC. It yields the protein CASSPTVLYEQYF.

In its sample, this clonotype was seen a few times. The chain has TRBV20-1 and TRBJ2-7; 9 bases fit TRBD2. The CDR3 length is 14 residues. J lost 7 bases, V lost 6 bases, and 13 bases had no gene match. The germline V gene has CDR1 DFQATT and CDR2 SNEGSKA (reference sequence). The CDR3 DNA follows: TGCAGTGCAATTGGGACTAGCCCCGGGGAGGAGCAGTACTTC. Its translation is CSAIGTSPGEEQYF.

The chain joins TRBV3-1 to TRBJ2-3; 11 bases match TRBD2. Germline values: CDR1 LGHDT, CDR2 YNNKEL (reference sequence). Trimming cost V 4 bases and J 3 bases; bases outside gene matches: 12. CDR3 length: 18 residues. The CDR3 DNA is TGTGCCAGCAGCCCCCCGAGTGGTAGCGGGAGGGTTACAGATACGCAGTATTTT. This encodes CASSPPSGSGRVTDTQYF.

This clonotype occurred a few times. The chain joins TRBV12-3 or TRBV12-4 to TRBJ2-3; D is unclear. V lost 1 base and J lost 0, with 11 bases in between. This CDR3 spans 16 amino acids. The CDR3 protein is CASSLDGGPSTDTQYF. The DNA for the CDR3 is TGTGCCAGCAGTTTAGACGGCGGACCAAGCACAGATACGCAGTATTTT.

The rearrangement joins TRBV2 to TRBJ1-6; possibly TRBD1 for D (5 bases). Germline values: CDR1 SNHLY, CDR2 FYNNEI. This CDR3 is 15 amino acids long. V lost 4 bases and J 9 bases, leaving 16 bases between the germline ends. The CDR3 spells CASSGPGAGGSPLHF. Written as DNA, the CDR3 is TGTGCCAGCAGTGGGCCTGGGGCGGGAGGTTCACCCCTCCACTTT.

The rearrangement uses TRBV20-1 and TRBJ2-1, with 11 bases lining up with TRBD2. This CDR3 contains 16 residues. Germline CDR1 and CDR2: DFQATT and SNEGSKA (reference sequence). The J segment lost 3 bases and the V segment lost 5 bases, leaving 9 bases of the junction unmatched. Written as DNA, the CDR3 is TGCAGTGCTCCTACCCTAGCGGGGGGCCACTACAATGAGCAGTTCTTC. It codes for CSAPTLAGGHYNEQFF.